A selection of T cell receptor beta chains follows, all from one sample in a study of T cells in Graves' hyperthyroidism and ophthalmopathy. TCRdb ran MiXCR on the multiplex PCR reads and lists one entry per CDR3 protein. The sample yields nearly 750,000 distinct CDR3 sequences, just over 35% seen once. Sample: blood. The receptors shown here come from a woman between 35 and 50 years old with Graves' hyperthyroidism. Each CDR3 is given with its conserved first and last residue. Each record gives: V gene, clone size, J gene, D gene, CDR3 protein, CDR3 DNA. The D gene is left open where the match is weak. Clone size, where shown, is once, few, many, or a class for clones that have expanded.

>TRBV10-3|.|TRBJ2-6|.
CAPGMETGANVLTF
TGTGCCCCGGGGATGGAGACTGGGGCCAACGTCCTGACTTTC
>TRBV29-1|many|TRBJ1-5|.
CSVVPDSNQPQHF
TGCAGCGTTGTTCCCGATAGCAATCAGCCCCAGCATTTT
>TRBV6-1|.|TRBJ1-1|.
CASSEEVTTEAFF
TGTGCCAGCAGTGAAGAGGTCACCACTGAAGCTTTCTTT
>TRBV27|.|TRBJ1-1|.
CASSKGWGNTEAFF
TGTGCCAGCAGTAAGGGGTGGGGGAACACTGAAGCTTTCTTT
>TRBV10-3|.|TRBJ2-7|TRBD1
CAISEAGTGGAREQYF
TGTGCCATCAGTGAGGCAGGGACAGGGGGGGCTCGAGAGCAGTACTTC
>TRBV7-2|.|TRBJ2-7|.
CASSYRGHSYEQYF
TGTGCCAGCAGCTACCGGGGACATTCCTACGAGCAGTACTTC
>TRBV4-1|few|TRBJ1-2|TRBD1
CASSQSGQGNYGYTF
TGCGCCAGCAGCCAATCTGGACAGGGGAACTATGGCTACACCTTC
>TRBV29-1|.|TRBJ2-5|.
CRLGGEETQYF
TGCAGACTTGGGGGAGAGGAGACCCAGTACTTC
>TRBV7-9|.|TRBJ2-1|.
CATRQSHNEQFF
TGTGCCACACGACAGTCCCACAATGAGCAGTTCTTC
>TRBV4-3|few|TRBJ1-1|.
CASSQDQAANTEAFF
TGCGCCAGCAGCCAAGATCAGGCTGCGAACACTGAAGCTTTCTTT
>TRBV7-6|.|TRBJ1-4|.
CASSSGQRSNEKLFF
TGTGCCAGCAGCTCGGGGCAGCGGTCTAATGAAAAACTGTTTTTT
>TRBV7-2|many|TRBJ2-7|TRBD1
CASSLDRVGEQYF
TGTGCCAGCAGCCTCGACAGGGTCGGCGAGCAGTACTTC
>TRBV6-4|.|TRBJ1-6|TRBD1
CASSLTGSWDNSPLHF
TGTGCCAGCAGTTTGACAGGGTCGTGGGATAATTCACCCCTCCACTTT
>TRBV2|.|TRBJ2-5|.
CASSETGIETQYF
TGTGCCAGCAGTGAAACAGGGATTGAGACCCAGTACTTC
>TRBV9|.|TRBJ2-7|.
CASSRALPGEPYEQYF
TGTGCCAGCAGCCGCGCTCTCCCAGGGGAACCCTACGAGCAGTACTTC
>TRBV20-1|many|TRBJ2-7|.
CSAYVPPEQYF
TGCAGTGCTTACGTCCCCCCCGAGCAGTACTTC